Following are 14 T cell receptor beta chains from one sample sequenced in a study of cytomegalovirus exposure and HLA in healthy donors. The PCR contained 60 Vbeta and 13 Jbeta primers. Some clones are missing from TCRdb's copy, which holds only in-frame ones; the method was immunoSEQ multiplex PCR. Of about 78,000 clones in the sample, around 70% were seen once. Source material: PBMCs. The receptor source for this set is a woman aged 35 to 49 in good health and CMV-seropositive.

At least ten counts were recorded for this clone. In DNA form, the CDR3 reads TGCGCCAGCAGCCAAAATGACGGAGGCTATGGCTACACCTTC. This translates into CASSQNDGGYGYTF. The chain recombines TRBV4-3 with TRBJ1-2; unclear D gene. Germline values: CDR1 LGHNA, CDR2 YSLEER. The CDR3 runs 14 residues. Trimming left V 2 bases short and J 4 bases short, with 11 bases between.

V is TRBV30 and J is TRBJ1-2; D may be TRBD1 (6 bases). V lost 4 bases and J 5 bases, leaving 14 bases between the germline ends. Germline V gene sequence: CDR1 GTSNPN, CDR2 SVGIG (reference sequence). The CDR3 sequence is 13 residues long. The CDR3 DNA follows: TGTGCCTGGAAGCTTGGCAGGGGTTATGGCTACACCTTC. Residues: CAWKLGRGYGYTF.

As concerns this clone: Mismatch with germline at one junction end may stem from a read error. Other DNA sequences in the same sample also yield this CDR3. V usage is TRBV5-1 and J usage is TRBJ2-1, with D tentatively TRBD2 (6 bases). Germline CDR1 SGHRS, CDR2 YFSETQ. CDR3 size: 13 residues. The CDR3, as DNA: TGTGCCAGCAGCTTGGCCGGGAGCAATGAGCAGTTCTTC. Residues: CASSLAGSNEQFF.

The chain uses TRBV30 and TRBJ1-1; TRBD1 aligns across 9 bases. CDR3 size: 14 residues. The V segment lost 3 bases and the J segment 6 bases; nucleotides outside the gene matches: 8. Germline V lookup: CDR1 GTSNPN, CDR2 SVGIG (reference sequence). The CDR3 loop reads CAWRGQGTTAEAFF. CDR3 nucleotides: TGTGCCTGGAGGGGACAGGGCACAACGGCTGAAGCTTTCTTT.

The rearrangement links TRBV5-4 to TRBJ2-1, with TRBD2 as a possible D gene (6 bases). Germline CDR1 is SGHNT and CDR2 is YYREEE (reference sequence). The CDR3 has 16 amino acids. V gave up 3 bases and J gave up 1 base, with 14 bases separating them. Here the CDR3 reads CASSSGLIGSYNEQFF. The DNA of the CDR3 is TGTGCCAGCAGCTCCGGACTAATTGGTTCCTACAATGAGCAGTTCTTC. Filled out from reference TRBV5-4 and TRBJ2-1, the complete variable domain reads ETGVTQSPTHLIKTRGQQVTLRCSSQSGHNTVSWYQQALGQGPQFIFQYYREEENGRGNFPPRFSGLQFPNYSSELNVNALELDDSALYLCASSSGLIGSYNEQFFGPGTRLTVL.

CDR3 coding DNA: TGCGCCAGCAGTGATTACGGAGCGGCGAACACCGGGGAGCTGTTTTTT. Amino acids: CASSDYGAANTGELFF. The chain is built from TRBV10-2 and TRBJ2-2, with D possibly being TRBD2 (5 bases). The CDR3 is 16 amino acids. Germline lookup yields CDR1 WSHSY and CDR2 SAAADI. V was shortened by 3 bases and J by 0 bases, with 11 bases between the two germline ends.

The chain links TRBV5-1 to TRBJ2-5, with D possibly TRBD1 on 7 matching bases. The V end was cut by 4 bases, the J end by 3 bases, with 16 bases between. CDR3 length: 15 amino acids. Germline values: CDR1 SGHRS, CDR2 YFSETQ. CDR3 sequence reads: CASSQTGASEETQYF. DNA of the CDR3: TGCGCCAGCAGCCAAACAGGGGCTAGCGAAGAGACCCAGTACTTC.

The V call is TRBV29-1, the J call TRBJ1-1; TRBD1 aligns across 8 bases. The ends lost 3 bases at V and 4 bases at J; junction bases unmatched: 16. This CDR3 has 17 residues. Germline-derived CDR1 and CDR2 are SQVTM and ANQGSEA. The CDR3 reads CSVDGLGPGGASTEAFF. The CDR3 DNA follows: TGCAGCGTTGATGGGTTAGGGCCAGGGGGCGCGAGCACTGAAGCTTTCTTT.

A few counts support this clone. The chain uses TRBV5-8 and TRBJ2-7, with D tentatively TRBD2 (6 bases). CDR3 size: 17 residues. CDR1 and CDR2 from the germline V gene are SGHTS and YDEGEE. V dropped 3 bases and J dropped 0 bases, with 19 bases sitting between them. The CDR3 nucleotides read TGTGCCAGCAGCTATAATTGGGGGGACCAAAGCTCCTACGAGCAGTACTTC. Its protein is CASSYNWGDQSSYEQYF. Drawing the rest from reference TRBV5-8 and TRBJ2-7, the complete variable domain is EAGVTQSPTHLIKTRGQQATLRCSPISGHTSVYWYQQALGLGLQFLLWYDEGEERNRGNFPPRFSGRQFPNYSSELNVNALELEDSALYLCASSYNWGDQSSYEQYFGPGTRLTVT.

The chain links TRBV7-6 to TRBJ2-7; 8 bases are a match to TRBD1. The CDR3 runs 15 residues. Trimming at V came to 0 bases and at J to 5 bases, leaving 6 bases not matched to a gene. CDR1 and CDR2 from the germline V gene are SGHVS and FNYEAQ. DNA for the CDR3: TGTGCCAGCAGCTTAGCCGAAAAACAGGGGGACGAGCAGTACTTC. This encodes CASSLAEKQGDEQYF.

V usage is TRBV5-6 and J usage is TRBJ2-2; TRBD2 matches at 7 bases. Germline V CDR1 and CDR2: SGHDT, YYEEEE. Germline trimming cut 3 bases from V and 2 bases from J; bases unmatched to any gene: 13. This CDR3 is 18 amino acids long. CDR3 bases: TGTGCCAGCAGCTCCCTCCGAGGGACTACCAAAAACACCGGGGAGCTGTTTTTT. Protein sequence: CASSSLRGTTKNTGELFF. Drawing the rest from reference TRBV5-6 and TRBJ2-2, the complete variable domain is DAGVTQSPTHLIKTRGQQVTLRCSPKSGHDTVSWYQQALGQGPQFIFQYYEEEERQRGNFPDRFSGHQFPNYSSELNVNALLLGDSALYLCASSSLRGTTKNTGELFFGEGSRLTVL.

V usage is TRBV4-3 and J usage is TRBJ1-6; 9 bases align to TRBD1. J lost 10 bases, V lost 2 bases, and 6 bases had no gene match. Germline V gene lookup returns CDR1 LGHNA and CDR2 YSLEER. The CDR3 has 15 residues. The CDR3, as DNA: TGCGCCAGCAGCCAATCGACAGGGGGAGGATCACCCCTCCACTTT. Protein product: CASSQSTGGGSPLHF.

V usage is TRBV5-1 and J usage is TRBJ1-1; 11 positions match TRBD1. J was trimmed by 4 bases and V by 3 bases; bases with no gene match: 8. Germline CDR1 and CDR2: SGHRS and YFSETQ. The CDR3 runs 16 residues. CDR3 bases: TGCGCCAGCAGCTCGGGACAGGGGGTTCGGGGCACTGAAGCTTTCTTT. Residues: CASSSGQGVRGTEAFF.

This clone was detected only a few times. The CDR3 DNA sequence: TGTGCCTGGCAACCGGGACTAGCGAAAAACTTCCAAGAGACCCAGTACTTC. Translating gives CAWQPGLAKNFQETQYF. The chain couples TRBV30 to TRBJ2-5; 10 nucleotides align to TRBD2. The CDR3 is 17 residues long. The V segment lost 5 bases and the J segment 1 base; nucleotides outside the gene matches: 13. Germline V gene lookup returns CDR1 GTSNPN and CDR2 SVGIG (reference sequence).